This T cell receptor beta chain stems from a study of T cell responses to AZD1222 COVID-19 vaccine. Trimming removed 3 bases from V and 6 bases from J, with 9 bases in between. Germline CDR1 reads KGHSH; CDR2 reads LQKENI. There are 13 residues in the CDR3. Produced via immunoSEQ multiplex PCR; TCRdb's table is partial and in-frame only. The top ten clones hold around 1% of a sample with 150,000 or so clones, just over 90% of them seen once. Here the sequenced sample was peripheral blood, taken 28 days after the second AZD1222 dose. The chain is built from TRBV18 and TRBJ2-1; unclear D gene. This clonotype was sampled from an adult who received the AZD1222 COVID-19 vaccine. The CDR3 DNA follows: TGTGCCAGCTCACCTACCTGGGGCAATGAGCAGTTCTTC. Translation gives CASSPTWGNEQFF.